This entry concerns a single TCR beta chain. As yet, its antigen is unknown. These data are taken from a study of identical twins. Broader study findings: Models underestimated out-of-frame TCR alpha sharing in monozygotic twins.

Each CDR3 protein is one row after TCRdb ran MiXCR on the 5' RACE reads. The sample lists under 500,000 distinct CDR3 sequences, around 15% occurring once. Germline V gives CDR1 KGHDR, CDR2 SFDVKD. J was trimmed by 8 bases and V by 4 bases; bases with no gene match: 9. This CDR3 is built from 15 residues. These data were also reused for a study on yellow fever vaccine responses in identical twins.

Sequenced: CD4+ T cells sorted from blood. The clonotype originates from a woman younger than 30 in good health. The rearrangement uses TRBV24-1 and TRBJ2-1, with 8 bases aligning to TRBD2. CDR3 sequence (DNA): TGTGCCACCAGTGAGCCAGCGGGAGTCCCTGATGAGCAGTTCTTC. It translates to CATSEPAGVPDEQFF.